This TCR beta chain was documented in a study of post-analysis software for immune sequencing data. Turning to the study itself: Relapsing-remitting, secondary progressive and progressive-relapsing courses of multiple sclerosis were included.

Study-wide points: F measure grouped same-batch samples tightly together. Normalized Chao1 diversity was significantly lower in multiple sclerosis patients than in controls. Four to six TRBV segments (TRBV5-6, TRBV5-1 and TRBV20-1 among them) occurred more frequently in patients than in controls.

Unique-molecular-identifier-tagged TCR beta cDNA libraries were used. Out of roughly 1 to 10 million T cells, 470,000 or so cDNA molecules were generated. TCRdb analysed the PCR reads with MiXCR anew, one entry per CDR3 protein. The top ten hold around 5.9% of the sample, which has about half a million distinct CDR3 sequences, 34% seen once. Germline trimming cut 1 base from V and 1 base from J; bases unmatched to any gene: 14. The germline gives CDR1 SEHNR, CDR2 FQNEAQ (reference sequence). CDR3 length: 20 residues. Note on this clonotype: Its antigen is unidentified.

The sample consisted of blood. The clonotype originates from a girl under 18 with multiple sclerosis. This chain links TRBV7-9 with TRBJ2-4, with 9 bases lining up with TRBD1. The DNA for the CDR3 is TGTGCCAGCAGCTTAGGAGGAAGATTGGACAGGGGCTTGGCCAAAAACATTCAGTACTTC. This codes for CASSLGGRLDRGLAKNIQYF.